Described below is a single TCR beta chain sequence and its context. The data were produced by immunoSEQ multiplex PCR, yet TCRdb's version contains in-frame clones alone and is incomplete. Of about 160,000 clones listed, around 94% are singletons. This CDR3 is 10 amino acids long. Trimming left V 8 bases short and J 5 bases short, with 7 bases between. The germline V gene encodes CDR1 SGDLS and CDR2 YYNGEE. This sample was taken from a study of control samples from healthy donors and cancer patients. The sequencing input was PBMCs. This clonotype was sampled from a man aged 55 to 70 with colorectal cancer. J is TRBJ2-5 and V is TRBV9; no clear D. CDR3 bases: TGTGCCAGGGCCTTGGAGACCCAGTACTTC. It codes for CARALETQYF.